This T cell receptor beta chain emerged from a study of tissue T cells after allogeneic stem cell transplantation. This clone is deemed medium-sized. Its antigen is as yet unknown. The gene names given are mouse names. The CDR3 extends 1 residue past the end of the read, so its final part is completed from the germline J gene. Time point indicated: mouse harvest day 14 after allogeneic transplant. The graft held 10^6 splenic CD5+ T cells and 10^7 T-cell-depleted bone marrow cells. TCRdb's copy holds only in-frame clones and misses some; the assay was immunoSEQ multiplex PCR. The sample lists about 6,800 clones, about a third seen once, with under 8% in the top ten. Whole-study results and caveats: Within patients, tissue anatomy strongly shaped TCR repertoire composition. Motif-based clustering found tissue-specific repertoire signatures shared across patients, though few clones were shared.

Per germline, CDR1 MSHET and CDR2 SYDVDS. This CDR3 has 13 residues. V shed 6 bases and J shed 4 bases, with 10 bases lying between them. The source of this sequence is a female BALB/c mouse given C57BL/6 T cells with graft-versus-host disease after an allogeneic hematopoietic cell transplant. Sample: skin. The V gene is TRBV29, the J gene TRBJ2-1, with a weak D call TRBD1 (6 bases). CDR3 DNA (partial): TGTGCTAGCAGCACGGGACATTATGCTGAGCAGTTC. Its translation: CASSTGHYAEQF. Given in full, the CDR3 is CASSTGHYAEQFF.